Below, one T cell receptor (beta chain) is given with its context. This specimen belongs to a study of blood T cells in healthy people across ages. Donors each provided approximately 9.6 milliliters of peripheral blood. The CDR3 contains 13 residues. Trimming took 4 bases from V and 7 from J, leaving 17 bases between them. Germline CDR1 and CDR2: SQVTM and ANQGSEA. A second PCR, run for roughly 7 to 12 cycles, used a sample-barcoded 5' primer plus a J-beta primer mix. Each cDNA molecule received a tag from a template-switch adaptor that had 12 random nucleotides. Individual samples furnished no less than 2.5 million CDR3-containing paired-end reads apiece. TCRdb re-called the 5' RACE reads with MiXCR, one entry per CDR3 protein. The data contain hundreds of thousands of distinct CDR3 sequences, about 61% of them singletons.

The source is a man between 35 and 55 years old in good health. V and J are TRBV29-1 and TRBJ2-7, with D tentatively TRBD1 (6 bases). The sequenced material came from blood. CDR3 in amino acids: CSVGHTGTGEQYF. In DNA, the CDR3 is TGCAGCGTTGGTCATACAGGGACGGGAGAGCAGTACTTC.